The T cell receptor (beta chain) described here comes from a study of shared clonotypes between healthy human individuals (dated by TCRdb to about 2020). In terms of the full investigation: Three men and a couple of women, aged 18 to 49 years, made up the cohort. Per donor, three plates each were used for CD4 naive and CD4 memory, two for CD8 naive, and one for CD8 memory. The study deeply sequenced blood TCR repertoires of several healthy adults to estimate repertoire size and the extent of clonotype sharing between individuals. Different laboratories and diverse techniques were used to prepare libraries and sequence TCR repertoires, to increase sequencing depth and limit assay-specific biases. Per donor, leukapheresis produced somewhere between about 0.85 and 8.9 billion PBMCs. The full study reports these points: Sampling was restricted to blood, and TCR repertoires in tissue are likely to differ from TCR repertoires in blood. Pairwise subsampling indicated that sequencing depth was expected to affect the degree of clonotype sharing among donors. The genetic and exposure-history diversity represented was limited by the small number of donors. Roughly 5% of naive CD4, approximately 3.7% of naive CD8, about 2.1% of memory CD4, and 0.4% of memory CD8 clonotypes were shared across several donors. Naive subsets generally had larger estimated clonotype richness than memory subsets. Clonotypes shared by all four sorted-subset donors showed higher generation probabilities than non-shared clonotypes. Rarefaction of sorted-subset datasets indicated incomplete sequencing despite the large sequencing depth.

Using the deep immunoSEQ assay, multiplex PCR amplified TCR CDR3 regions from genomic DNA. Extracted genomic DNA from each cell subset was distributed evenly across all wells of several immunoSEQ 96-well plates, and each plate was treated as a replicate. For sorted subsets, about 0.2 ug genomic DNA, equal to about 30,000 T cell genomes, was loaded into each replicate PCR. Purified libraries were quantified with a Qubit 3.0 fluorometer, sized on a Bioanalyzer 2100, and re-quantified with the KAPA Library Quantification kit. Each immunoSEQ 96-well plate was sequenced on its own single-read 150-cycle Illumina NextSeq 550 flow cell. The authors' analysis ran thus. Because only junctional sequences without quality scores were contained in the immunoSEQ output, filtering matching that applied to full-length reads could not be performed. Sequences were annotated with PyIR, a Python wrapper for IgBLAST v1.9, and V/J genes and CDR3 were assigned using IMGT germline references. Reads were removed for weak V/J assignments (E-value above 1e-6), missing CDR3, stop codons, out-of-frame junctions, or ambiguous translated residues. V3J clonotypes were defined as sequences sharing the same inferred V gene, J gene, and CDR3 amino acid sequence. Percentage overlap between repertoires was calculated by dividing the number of shared unique clonotypes by the size of the smaller repertoire. RTK rarefaction, the Chao1 estimator, and Recon v2.1 estimates of unobserved clonotypes were used to assess repertoire richness. Generation probabilities were computed with OLGA for all TCRbeta clonotypes obtained by the gDNA method from several donors. In TCRdb, the immuneACCESS table is reduced to in-frame sequences with V and J assigned. These tables do not hold every clone; where another copy was compared, an unresolved V gene accounts for under half, and the others remain unexplained. From that table come the V and J calls and clone size; the DNA was used to work out D and trimming. In all, the sample holds 2 million to 2.5 million clones, and 85% to 95% of those were seen once. The ten largest clones add up to 0.39% of the sample.

The donors were healthy, HIV-negative adults with no recently reported acute infections or vaccinations. Every donor was a Caucasian adult living in Nashville, Tennessee, USA. CD4+ T cells were enriched by magnetic negative selection, after which naive cells were positively selected on CD45RA and the negative fraction was taken as the memory subset. Blood was collected by leukapheresis, and PBMCs were isolated by Ficoll-Histopaque density gradient centrifugation and then cryopreserved in liquid nitrogen vapor phase. Analytical flow cytometry was used to check the purity and quantity of every magnetically sorted T cell population. Each sorted fraction had its genomic DNA isolated and then quantified by UV absorbance on a Nanodrop 2000c. Details on this clone: Its specific antigen is unknown. The sample holds no much larger clone one base away, and base qualities are not on file.

Source material: naive CD4+ T cells from PBMCs. Explained via the paper, the cell subset or site label denotes: CD45RA+ positively selected. This TCR came from a man younger than 35 in good health. Some clones in this sample may be carry-over from other donors' samples.

The CDR3 protein: CASSPSGHLSYEQYF. The DNA reads as follows: TGTGCCAGCAGCCCCTCGGGACACTTGTCCTACGAGCAGTACTTC. The sequence links TRBV9 to TRBJ2-7; TRBD1 is possibly the D segment (6 matching bases). The cysteine opens and the phenylalanine closes a CDR3 of 15 amino acids. Kept here is only the CDR3 DNA, which spans 45 bases and is read in frame from base 1. Taken from the germline V gene, the CDR1 and CDR2 loops are SGDLS and YYNGEE. V and J lose 4 bases and 1 base, and a span of 15 bases separates them.